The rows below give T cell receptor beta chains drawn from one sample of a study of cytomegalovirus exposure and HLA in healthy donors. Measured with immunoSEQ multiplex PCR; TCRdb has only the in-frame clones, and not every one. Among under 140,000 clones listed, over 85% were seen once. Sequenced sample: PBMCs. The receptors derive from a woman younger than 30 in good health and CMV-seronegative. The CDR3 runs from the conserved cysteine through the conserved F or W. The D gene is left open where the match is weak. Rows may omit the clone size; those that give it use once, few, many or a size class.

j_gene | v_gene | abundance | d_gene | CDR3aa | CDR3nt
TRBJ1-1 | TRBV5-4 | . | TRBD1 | CASRLWTGARTEAFF | TGTGCCAGCCGACTATGGACAGGAGCGAGGACTGAAGCTTTCTTT
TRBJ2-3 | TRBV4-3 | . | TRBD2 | CASSQDLAGGPTDTQYF | TGCGCCAGCAGCCAAGATCTAGCGGGGGGACCCACAGATACGCAGTATTTT
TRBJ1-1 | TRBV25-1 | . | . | CASSDAIGTEAFF | TGTGCCAGCAGTGACGCTATTGGCACTGAAGCTTTCTTT
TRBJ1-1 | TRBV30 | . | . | CAWLHRVRAFF | TGTGCCTGGTTGCACAGGGTACGAGCTTTCTTT
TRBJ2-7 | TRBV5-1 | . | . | CASSLPLDSTYEQYF | TGCGCCAGCAGCTTGCCCCTTGACAGTACCTACGAGCAGTACTTC
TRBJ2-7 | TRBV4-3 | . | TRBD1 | CASGLGTGTEQYF | TGCGCCAGCGGCCTCGGGACAGGTACTGAGCAGTACTTC
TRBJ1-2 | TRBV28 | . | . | CAVNPPNYGYTF | TGTGCCGTTAATCCCCCTAACTATGGCTACACCTTC
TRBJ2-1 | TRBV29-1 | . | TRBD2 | CSAGTSGRVAYNEQFF | TGCAGCGCCGGGACTAGCGGGAGAGTCGCCTACAATGAGCAGTTCTTC
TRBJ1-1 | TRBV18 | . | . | CASSPSVLNTEAFF | TGTGCCAGCTCACCGTCAGTGCTGAACACTGAAGCTTTCTTT
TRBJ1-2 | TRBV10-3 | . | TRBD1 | CAISDAGTGDRYTF | TGTGCCATCAGTGACGCCGGGACAGGGGATCGCTACACCTTC
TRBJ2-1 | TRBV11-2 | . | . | CASSLSGINEQFF | TGTGCCAGCAGCTTATCAGGAATCAATGAGCAGTTCTTC
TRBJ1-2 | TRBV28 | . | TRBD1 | CASRSGGANYGYTF | TGTGCCAGCAGGTCAGGGGGCGCGAACTATGGCTACACCTTC
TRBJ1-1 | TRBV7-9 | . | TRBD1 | CASSSSAGTENTEAFF | TGTGCCAGCAGCTCATCAGCCGGGACAGAGAACACTGAAGCTTTCTTT
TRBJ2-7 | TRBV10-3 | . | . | CAISDPVVFYEQYF | TGTGCCATCAGTGACCCGGTAGTGTTCTACGAGCAGTACTTC
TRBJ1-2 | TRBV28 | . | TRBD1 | CASSPTGDSGYTF | TGTGCCAGCAGTCCGACCGGGGACAGTGGCTACACCTTC
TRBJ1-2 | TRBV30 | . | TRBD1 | CAWSVKGAGGYTF | TGTGCCTGGAGTGTTAAGGGGGCCGGTGGCTACACCTTC
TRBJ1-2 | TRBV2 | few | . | CASSEDRVNYGYTF | TGTGCCAGCAGTGAAGACAGGGTCAACTATGGCTACACCTTC
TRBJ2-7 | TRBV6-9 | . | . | CASILTGTYEQYF | TGTGCCAGCATTCTAACAGGGACCTACGAGCAGTACTTC
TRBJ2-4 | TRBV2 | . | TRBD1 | CASKGQGWDIQYF | TGTGCCAGCAAGGGACAGGGATGGGACATTCAGTACTTC
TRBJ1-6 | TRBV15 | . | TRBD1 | CATSRVGTGNSPLHF | TGTGCCACCAGCAGAGTCGGGACAGGGAACTCACCCCTCCACTTT
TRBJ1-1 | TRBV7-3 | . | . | CASSPGTSGQTEAFF | TGTGCCAGCAGCCCAGGTACCTCAGGGCAAACTGAAGCTTTCTTT
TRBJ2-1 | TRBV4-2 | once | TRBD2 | CASSLAGGHNEQFF | TGTGCCAGCAGCTTAGCGGGGGGACACAATGAGCAGTTCTTC
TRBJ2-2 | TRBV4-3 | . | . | CASSQWRGLTGELFF | TGCGCCAGCAGCCAATGGCGGGGACTCACCGGGGAGCTGTTTTTT
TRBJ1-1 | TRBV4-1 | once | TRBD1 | CASSHPPGTGDPEAFF | TGCGCCAGCAGCCACCCCCCCGGGACAGGGGACCCTGAAGCTTTCTTT
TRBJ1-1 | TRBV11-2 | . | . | CASSPPRGGNTEAFF | TGTGCCAGCAGCCCTCCTCGGGGGGGAAACACTGAAGCTTTCTTT
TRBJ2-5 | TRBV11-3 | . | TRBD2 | CASSLGTSGRVGETQYF | TGTGCCAGCAGCCTTGGGACTAGCGGGAGGGTGGGAGAGACCCAGTACTTC
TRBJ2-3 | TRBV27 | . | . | CASSRISTDTQYF | TGTGCCAGCAGCAGAATTAGCACAGATACGCAGTATTTT
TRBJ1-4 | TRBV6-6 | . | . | CASSYGGSEKLFF | TGTGCCAGCAGTTACGGGGGGAGCGAAAAACTGTTTTTT
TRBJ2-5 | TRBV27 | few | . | CASSPGGETQYF | TGTGCCAGCAGCCCGGGTGGGGAGACCCAGTACTTC
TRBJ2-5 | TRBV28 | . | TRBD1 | CATQTGGAGETQYF | TGTGCCACCCAGACAGGGGGCGCGGGGGAGACCCAGTACTTC
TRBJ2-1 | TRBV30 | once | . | CAWSAARNEQFF | TGTGCCTGGAGTGCCGCGAGAAATGAGCAGTTCTTC
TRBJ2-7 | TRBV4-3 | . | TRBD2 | CASSHRGGLGEQYF | TGCGCCAGCAGCCACCGGGGGGGCTTGGGGGAGCAGTACTTC
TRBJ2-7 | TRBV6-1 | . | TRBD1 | CASSEIGTGSTYEQYF | TGTGCCAGCAGTGAAATTGGGACAGGGTCCACCTACGAGCAGTACTTC
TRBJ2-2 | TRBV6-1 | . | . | CASSHVQGETGELFF | TGTGCCAGCAGCCACGTTCAGGGTGAGACCGGGGAGCTGTTTTTT
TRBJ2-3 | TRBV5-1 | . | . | CASSRARTGSTDTQYF | TGCGCCAGCAGCCGAGCGCGTACGGGGAGCACAGATACGCAGTATTTT
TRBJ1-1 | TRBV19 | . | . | CASSIGKAGTTDSSTEAFF | TGTGCCAGTAGTATAGGGAAGGCGGGTACTACCGACTCGAGCACTGAAGCTTTCTTT
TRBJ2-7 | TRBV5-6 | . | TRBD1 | CASSDDRGYEQYF | TGTGCCAGCAGCGATGACAGGGGGTACGAGCAGTACTTC
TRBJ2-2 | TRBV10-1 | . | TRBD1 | CASSSDRMATGELFF | TGCGCCAGCAGTTCGGACAGGATGGCTACCGGGGAGCTGTTTTTT
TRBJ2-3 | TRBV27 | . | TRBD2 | CASSSILAGVVDTQYF | TGTGCCAGCAGTAGCATCCTAGCGGGAGTAGTTGATACGCAGTATTTT
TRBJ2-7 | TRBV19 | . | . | CASSIGQSRAYEQYF | TGTGCCAGTAGTATTGGGCAGTCCAGGGCCTACGAGCAGTACTTC
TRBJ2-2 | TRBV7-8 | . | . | CASSLFRVGGELFF | TGTGCCAGCAGCTTATTCAGGGTTGGCGGGGAGCTGTTTTTT
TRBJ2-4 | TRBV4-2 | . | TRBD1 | CASSPGTGKDIQYF | TGTGCCAGCAGCCCGGGGACAGGGAAGGACATTCAGTACTTC